The 9 T cell receptor beta chains in this list originate from one sample, sequenced in a study of post-analysis software for immune sequencing data. No cognate antigen is known for these TCRs. Prepared libraries of TCR beta cDNA carried unique molecular identifiers. MiXCR, run by TCRdb on the PCR reads, gives a single entry per CDR3 protein. Of about 770,000 distinct CDR3 sequences detected, 35% to 55% appear once; the ten largest clones hold approximately 4.4%. Study results and caveats: Patients carried 5 or 6 TRBV segments more frequently than controls did, and TRBV5-6, TRBV5-1 and TRBV20-1 were among them.

Sequences were obtained from blood. These receptors all stem from a girl aged 5-17 years with multiple sclerosis.

The CDR3 spells CSARDTTGVGPLHF. CDR3 DNA: TGCAGTGCTAGAGATACAACAGGGGTTGGGCCCCTCCACTTT. V and J are TRBV20-1 and TRBJ1-6, with 7 bases matching TRBD1. From germline, CDR1 is DFQATT and CDR2 SNEGSKA (reference sequence). The CDR3 sequence is 14 residues long. The J segment lost 13 bases and the V segment lost 0 bases, leaving 9 bases of the junction unmatched.

In DNA, the CDR3 is TGCGCCAGCCTCCGGGGGCTAGGCCGCAATGAGCAGTTCTTC. It translates to CASLRGLGRNEQFF. The V call is TRBV10-2, the J call TRBJ2-1, with D possibly called TRBD1 or TRBD2 (6 bases each). CDR1 is WSHSY and CDR2 is SAAADI in the germline V gene. Between the trimmed V and J ends, which lost 8 bases and 6 bases, there was a span of 17 bases. The CDR3 is made up of 14 amino acids.

This clonotype occurred a few times. The gene calls are TRBV25-1 and TRBJ1-4, with D possibly being TRBD1 (5 bases). There are 14 residues in the CDR3. The germline gives CDR1 MGHDK, CDR2 SYGVNS. The germline V and J ends were trimmed by 4 bases and 7 bases, with 13 bases remaining between them. The CDR3 here is CASSGWGKGEKLFF. The CDR3 nucleotides are TGTGCCAGCAGTGGGTGGGGGAAGGGTGAAAAACTGTTTTTT.

This clonotype has more than one count but fewer than ten. The V and J genes are TRBV29-1 and TRBJ2-3; TRBD1 is a possible D gene (6 bases). Germline CDR1 SQVTM, CDR2 ANQGSEA. V shed 1 base and J shed 6 bases, with 11 bases lying between them. The CDR3 contains 13 residues. CDR3 in DNA: TGCAGCGTTGAAGGGGGGACACCCGATACGCAGTATTTT. Its protein product is CSVEGGTPDTQYF.

This chain connects TRBV5-1 to TRBJ2-5; D is possibly TRBD2 (6 bases). The CDR3 is 16 amino acids. V shed 2 bases and J shed 4 bases, with 18 bases lying between them. Germline values: CDR1 SGHRS, CDR2 YFSETQ. CDR3 DNA: TGCGCCAGCAGCTTAACCGGGAGCAGAGGGGCAGAGACCCAGTACTTC. Translation gives CASSLTGSRGAETQYF.

This clonotype occurred a few times. The genes are TRBV7-9 and TRBJ2-1, with 8 bases aligning to TRBD1. The CDR3 totals 13 residues. Germline V lookup: CDR1 SEHNR, CDR2 FQNEAQ (reference sequence). V was pared by 10 bases and J by 7 bases, with 9 bases of the junction left unmatched. CDR3 amino acids: CAIPGQGGNEQFF. CDR3 coding DNA: TGTGCCATTCCTGGACAGGGTGGAAATGAGCAGTTCTTC.

This clonotype was seen a handful of times. DNA for the CDR3: TGCAGCGCCAAATGGGGGGGAGCGTACGAGCAGTACTTC. Its protein product is CSAKWGGAYEQYF. This chain joins TRBV29-1 and TRBJ2-7, with 7 bases matching TRBD2. This CDR3 has 13 residues. CDR1 and CDR2 from the germline V gene are SQVTM and ANQGSEA. The trim removed 7 bases at V and 4 bases at J, leaving 10 bases unmatched.

This clonotype was seen only a few times. V usage is TRBV20-1 and J usage is TRBJ2-7; D gene unclear. Germline V gene lookup returns CDR1 DFQATT and CDR2 SNEGSKA (reference sequence). The length of the CDR3 is 12 residues. The V and J ends lost 3 bases and 5 bases respectively, with 11 bases between them. The chain's CDR3 is CSARADVDEQYF. As DNA, the CDR3 is TGCAGTGCTAGGGCGGATGTCGACGAGCAGTACTTC.

The gene calls are TRBV10-3 and TRBJ2-3; 10 bases agree with TRBD2. CDR1 and CDR2 (germline): ENHRY, SYGVKD. V lost 2 bases and J lost 3; bases outside the gene matches: 2. The CDR3 is 15 amino acids. Here the CDR3 DNA reads TGTGCCATCAGTGAGGGACTAGCGGAGACAGATACGCAGTATTTT. The encoded protein is CAISEGLAETDTQYF.